The source of this TCR beta chain is a study of T-cell memory formation after mild COVID-19. The overall study: TCR clusters were mostly donor specific.

Trimming stripped 3 bases from V and 4 bases from J, with 10 bases between. This CDR3 comprises 14 residues. Concerning this clonotype itself: Its cognate antigen is unknown.

Researchers used 5'RACE with constant-segment primers to make TCR alpha and TCR beta cDNA libraries that carry sample barcodes and UMIs. TCRdb re-called the 5' RACE reads through MiXCR, storing one row per CDR3 protein. The sample lists under 300,000 distinct CDR3 sequences; around 15% were seen once. The study, taken as a whole, reports: CD4+ contracting clones lay mainly in CM and EM, CD8+ ones in EMRA.

The V call is TRBV12-3 or TRBV12-4, the J call TRBJ2-1, with D possibly matching TRBD2 (5 bases). This receptor was identified in a man between 18 and 35 years old who had mild COVID-19 (a few samples of this study predate the infection). Cell type and time point are not known. Sequenced material: PBMCs or a T cell subset sorted from them (not recorded which). This CDR3 is CASSFNEGYNEQFF. The CDR3 DNA is TGTGCCAGCAGTTTTAATGAGGGTTACAATGAGCAGTTCTTC.